These T cell receptor beta chains were read from a single sample in a study of response to subunit inactivated influenza vaccine. TCRdb re-called the RT-PCR reads with MiXCR, one entry per CDR3 protein. This repertoire shows 500,000 to 600,000 distinct CDR3 sequences, roughly 12% found once; its top ten account for around 9.6%. The material was PBMCs from blood, obtained on the day of vaccination. The receptors shown here come from a man in his forties or fifties who received an inactivated influenza vaccine. The CDR3 runs from the conserved cysteine through the conserved F or W. D genes are given only for firm matches. Expanded clones are given a class, and other clones once, few, many or no size at all.

>many|NA|TRBJ1-4|TRBV12-3/TRBV12-4
TGTGCCAGCAGTTCCCGACAGGTCGAGGGCGAAAAACTGTTTTTT
CASSSRQVEGEKLFF
>few|NA|TRBJ2-7|TRBV6-2/TRBV6-3
TGTGCCAGCAGTTACTTCGGGGACGAGCAGTACTTC
CASSYFGDEQYF
>many|TRBD2|TRBJ2-1|TRBV10-3
TGTGCCATCAGTGATACTAGCGGGGTTTACAATGAGCAGTTCTTC
CAISDTSGVYNEQFF
>few|NA|TRBJ1-1|TRBV7-9
TGTGCCAGCAGCCTGAGTGCAGGGAACACTGAAGCTTTCTTT
CASSLSAGNTEAFF
>few|TRBD2|TRBJ2-7|TRBV6-2/TRBV6-3
TGTGCCAGCAGTTCGGGACTAGCGGGGACCGAGCAGTACTTC
CASSSGLAGTEQYF
>many|NA|TRBJ2-6|TRBV5-1
TGCGCCAGCAGCGAGGGTATTGGGGCCAACGTCCTGACTTTC
CASSEGIGANVLTF
>NA|NA|TRBJ1-6|TRBV20-1
TGCAGTGCCTACGGGACTTTCAATTCACCCCTCCACTTT
CSAYGTFNSPLHF
>NA|TRBD2|TRBJ2-3|TRBV20-1
TGCAGTGCTAGATCCTACGGGGGGGGAAACACAGATACGCAGTATTTT
CSARSYGGGNTDTQYF
>many|TRBD2|TRBJ2-1|TRBV20-1
TGCAGTGCTGGGCGGACTAGTGGGGTCAATGAGCAGTTCTTC
CSAGRTSGVNEQFF
>NA|TRBD2|TRBJ2-3|TRBV20-1
TGCAGTGCTAGAAAAAGCGGGGGGGGCACAGATACGCAGTATTTT
CSARKSGGGTDTQYF
>few|NA|TRBJ2-7|TRBV27
TGTGCCAGCAGTCTGAAATCGACAGCATCGTACTACGAGCAGTACTTC
CASSLKSTASYYEQYF
>many|NA|TRBJ2-5|TRBV5-4
TGTGCCAGCAGCTTACCGGGACCTCGAGAGACCCAGTACTTC
CASSLPGPRETQYF
>NA|NA|TRBJ2-1|TRBV11-1
TGTGCCAGCAGACACGACAGCGATGAGCAGTTCTTC
CASRHDSDEQFF
>many|TRBD2|TRBJ2-1|TRBV6-2/TRBV6-3
TGTGCCAGCGGAGCCGGGACTAGCGTGCTCAATGAGCAGTTCTTC
CASGAGTSVLNEQFF
>few|TRBD2|TRBJ2-5|TRBV12-3/TRBV12-4
TGTGCCAGCAGTTTAGTTAGCGGGGCAAGACAAGAGACCCAGTACTTC
CASSLVSGARQETQYF
>few|NA|TRBJ2-5|TRBV24-1
TGTGCCGCCAGTTCAGCCGGAGACACAGAGACCCAGTACTTC
CAASSAGDTETQYF
>NA|NA|TRBJ2-1|TRBV20-1
TGCAGTGCCCCCAACTCCCAGAGCTCCTACAATGAGCAGTTCTTC
CSAPNSQSSYNEQFF
>NA|NA|TRBJ1-6|TRBV20-1
TGCAGTGCTAGAGAGTCCGGGGTCGATAATTCACCCCTCCACTTT
CSARESGVDNSPLHF
>NA|TRBD2|TRBJ2-1|TRBV29-1
TGCAGCGCTGCGGGAGGACTAGCGGGAATTTGGGAGCAGTTCTTC
CSAAGGLAGIWEQFF
>few|NA|TRBJ2-3|TRBV29-1
TGCAGCGCCTCTAGTAACTCACTCGATACGCAGTATTTT
CSASSNSLDTQYF
>NA|NA|TRBJ2-5|TRBV15
TGTGCCAGTGGGACTGTCCAAGAGACCCAGTACTTC
CASGTVQETQYF
>NA|NA|TRBJ1-2|TRBV11-3
TGTGCCAGCAGCTTAGGGGGCCTCTATCATAACTATGGCTACACCTTC
CASSLGGLYHNYGYTF
>NA|NA|TRBJ1-1|TRBV7-2
TGTGCCAGCAGCTTACAAGGGGGTGCGAACACTGAAGCTTTCTTT
CASSLQGGANTEAFF
>NA|TRBD1|TRBJ2-3|TRBV29-1
TGCAGCGCCAAGAAGGGGACAGGGGAACCAGATACGCAGTATTTT
CSAKKGTGEPDTQYF
>NA|NA|TRBJ1-1|TRBV5-1
TGCGCCAGCAGCACCTTCCGGCCTTCTGAAGCTTTCTTT
CASSTFRPSEAFF
>NA|TRBD2|TRBJ2-3|TRBV10-3
TGTGCCATCAGTGGTAGCGGGATTAGCACAGATACGCAGTATTTT
CAISGSGISTDTQYF
>few|NA|TRBJ2-5|TRBV7-9
TGTGCCAGCAGCTTAGGGACCACAGTACAAGAGACCCAGTACTTC
CASSLGTTVQETQYF
>few|NA|TRBJ2-5|TRBV20-1
TGCAGTGCTTGGAAAGGGCGACCCGCCCAGTACTTC
CSAWKGRPAQYF
>few|NA|TRBJ1-5|TRBV7-2
TGTGCCAGCAGCTTATCCCTTAGCAATCAGCCCCAGCATTTT
CASSLSLSNQPQHF
>few|NA|TRBJ2-5|TRBV7-2
TGTGCCAGCAGCTTAAATGGGTTGGGAGAGACCCAGTACTTC
CASSLNGLGETQYF
>few|NA|TRBJ1-2|TRBV11-2
TGTGCCAGCAGCCAGAGAACTGGCAATCGGGGTAACTATGGCTACACCTTC
CASSQRTGNRGNYGYTF
>few|TRBD1|TRBJ1-2|TRBV7-2
TGTGCCAGCAGCTCTGCAGGGGGCACCTATGGCTACACCTTC
CASSSAGGTYGYTF
>NA|NA|TRBJ1-5|TRBV4-1
TGCGCCAGCAGCCAAGTTTGGGTAGGGCAGCCCCAGCATTTT
CASSQVWVGQPQHF
>few|NA|TRBJ2-1|TRBV29-1
TGCAGCGTTCCAGCAGGGGTAGCGGCATCTTACAATGAGCAGTTCTTC
CSVPAGVAASYNEQFF
>few|NA|TRBJ2-3|TRBV29-1
TGCAGCGTTGGGAGGGCTCTAACTGATACGCAGTATTTT
CSVGRALTDTQYF
>NA|NA|TRBJ2-7|TRBV20-1
TGCAGTGCTAGCTTGTGGGATGGCCTGGCCGAGCAGTACTTC
CSASLWDGLAEQYF
>few|TRBD2|TRBJ2-1|TRBV6-2/TRBV6-3
TGTGCCAGCAGTTACCGGCGGGGGGGCCTACAAAACAATGAGCAGTTCTTC
CASSYRRGGLQNNEQFF
>NA|NA|TRBJ2-7|TRBV7-8
TGTGCCAGCAGCTTAGGAGTCTCAACCTACGAGCAGTACTTC
CASSLGVSTYEQYF
>few|NA|TRBJ2-3|TRBV28
TGTGCCAGCAGTTCCACTCCCAATACGCAGTATTTT
CASSSTPNTQYF
>NA|NA|TRBJ1-5|TRBV6-4
TGTGCCAGCAGTGACTCAACCGGGTACTGGCCCCAGCATTTT
CASSDSTGYWPQHF
>few|TRBD1|TRBJ2-7|TRBV27
TGTGCCAGCAGTTTATCGAAGGCAGGACAGGGGGCTTTCTACGAGCAGTACTTC
CASSLSKAGQGAFYEQYF
>NA|TRBD2|TRBJ2-3|TRBV10-2
TGCGCCAGCAGTGTCACTAGCGGGAGTCCCACAGATACGCAGTATTTT
CASSVTSGSPTDTQYF
>few|TRBD2|TRBJ2-3|TRBV18
TGTGCCAGCTCACCACGGGGGGGACTCCCTGCGTATACGCAGTATTTT
CASSPRGGLPAYTQYF
>many|TRBD2|TRBJ2-7|TRBV7-2
TGTGCCAGCAGCCCGGGGAGGGGCTCCTACGAGCAGTACTTC
CASSPGRGSYEQYF
>many|TRBD2|TRBJ2-1|TRBV27
TGTGCCAGCAGTTTGACTAGCGGGGGGGCCAATGAGCAGTTCTTC
CASSLTSGGANEQFF
>few|TRBD1|TRBJ1-5|TRBV20-1
TGCAGTGCTACAATGTACAGGGGTGGCAATCAGCCCCAGCATTTT
CSATMYRGGNQPQHF
>few|TRBD1|TRBJ2-3|TRBV3-1
TGTGCCAGCAGCCAAGCGGGCAGGGGGCAGGATACGCAGTATTTT
CASSQAGRGQDTQYF
>NA|TRBD1|TRBJ1-2|TRBV5-1
TGCGCCAGCAGACCCCGGGACAGCGTATTACTCAGAACCTTC
CASRPRDSVLLRTF
>NA|NA|TRBJ2-7|TRBV12-3/TRBV12-4
TGTGCCAGCAGTACGGGGGCCCCCGAGCAGTACTTC
CASSTGAPEQYF
>few|NA|TRBJ2-2|TRBV4-2
TGTGCCAGCAGCCCCCGGGACTTTACGACCGGGGAGCTGTTTTTT
CASSPRDFTTGELFF
>NA|TRBD2|TRBJ2-7|TRBV10-2
TGCGCCAGCGGACCGGGACTAGGGAGCTACGAGCAGTACTTC
CASGPGLGSYEQYF
>few|TRBD2|TRBJ2-3|TRBV20-1
TGCAGTGCCAGGACCGGGACTAGCGGCACAGATACGCAGTATTTT
CSARTGTSGTDTQYF
>NA|NA|TRBJ2-6|TRBV16
TGTGCCAGCAGCCAATTACAACTAAGATTAATGGCCAACGTCCTGACTTTC
CASSQLQLRLMANVLTF
>few|NA|TRBJ2-7|TRBV7-8
TGTGCCAGCAGCTTAGCCGGGTTCGGGGTTGACGAGCAGTACTTC
CASSLAGFGVDEQYF
>NA|NA|TRBJ2-3|TRBV9
TGTGCCAGCAGCGTTTTTAGGGACCGACTGAGTAGCACAGATACGCAGTATTTT
CASSVFRDRLSSTDTQYF
>few|TRBD1|TRBJ1-3|TRBV20-1
TGCAGTGCTCTTTGGACAGGGAAAGGAAACACCATATATTTT
CSALWTGKGNTIYF
>many|TRBD2|TRBJ2-1|TRBV28
TGTGCCAGCAGGGAGGGACTAGCGGGAGGGCCCTCGGATGAGCAGTTCTTC
CASREGLAGGPSDEQFF
>few|NA|TRBJ1-6|TRBV3-1
TGTGCCAGCAGCCATAAGGGACCCTATAATTCACCCCTCCACTTT
CASSHKGPYNSPLHF
>NA|TRBD2|TRBJ2-1|TRBV15
TGTGCCACCAGCTCACGACTAGCGGGGGCCCTAACGAATGAGCAGTTCTTC
CATSSRLAGALTNEQFF
>few|NA|TRBJ2-5|TRBV5-1
TGCGCCAGCAGAAGGGACTCTAAGGGCGAGACCCAGTACTTC
CASRRDSKGETQYF